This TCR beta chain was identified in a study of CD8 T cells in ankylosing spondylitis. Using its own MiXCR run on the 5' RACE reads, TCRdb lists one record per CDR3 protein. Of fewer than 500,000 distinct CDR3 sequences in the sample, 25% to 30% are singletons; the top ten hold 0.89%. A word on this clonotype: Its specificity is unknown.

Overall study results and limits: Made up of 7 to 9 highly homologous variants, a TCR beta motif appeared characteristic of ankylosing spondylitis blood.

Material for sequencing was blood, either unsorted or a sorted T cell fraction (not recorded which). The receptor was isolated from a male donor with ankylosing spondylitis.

CDR3 residues: CASSTLTGWLPQETQYF. CDR3 sequence (DNA): TGTGCCAGCAGTACGCTTACAGGATGGCTCCCCCAAGAGACCCAGTACTTC. This rearrangement joins TRBV6-1 to TRBJ2-5; tentative D call: TRBD1 (5 bases). The CDR3 covers 17 residues. In germline, CDR1 is MNHNS, CDR2 SASEGT. V was shortened by 5 bases and J by 1 base, with 20 bases between the two germline ends.